Below are 5 T cell receptor beta chains sequenced from a single sample in a study of blood T cell repertoires in COVID-19. Repertoires were generated with immunoSEQ multiplex PCR, while TCRdb's copy carries only in-frame clones and drops some. This sample carries some 100,000 clones, 87% of them seen once, and the ten largest clones take 11%. Sequencing was carried out using peripheral blood. Source of these receptors: a woman under 40 with acute or convalescent COVID-19.

This rearrangement joins TRBV2 to TRBJ2-7; no reliable D call. With 5 bases removed from V and 1 base from J, the gap between germline ends came to 6 bases. The CDR3 sequence is 12 residues long. The germline CDR1 and CDR2 sequences are SNHLY and FYNNEI. The CDR3 spells CASSSTSYEQYF. CDR3 coding DNA: TGTGCCAGCAGTTCTACTTCCTACGAGCAGTACTTC.

The chain uses TRBV21-1 and TRBJ1-5. TRBV21-1 counts as a pseudogene. This CDR3 contains 16 residues. CDR3 in amino acids: CASSCAGAQGNQPQHF. Here the CDR3 DNA reads TGTGCCAGCAGCTGCGCGGGGGCGCAGGGCAATCAGCCCCAGCATTTT.

The chain couples TRBV9 to TRBJ2-2, with D maybe TRBD2 (5 bases). CDR1 and CDR2 (germline): SGDLS, YYNGEE. V lost 4 bases and J lost 3, with 13 bases in between. The CDR3 is 15 amino acids. The CDR3 spells CASSPSRTDTGELFF. CDR3 bases: TGTGCCAGCAGCCCATCCCGGACTGACACCGGGGAGCTGTTTTTT.

The rearrangement uses TRBV3-1 (or the pseudogene TRBV3-2) and TRBJ2-3; the match to TRBD2 covers 12 bases. The CDR3 loop spans 17 amino acids. The germline CDR1 and CDR2 sequences are LGHDT and YNNKEL (reference sequence). Trimming removed 4 bases from V and 1 base from J; junction bases left unmatched: 6. DNA for the CDR3: TGTGCCAGCAGCCTCCTGAGACTAGCGGGGGGCACAGATACGCAGTATTTT. Translation: CASSLLRLAGGTDTQYF.

This rearrangement joins TRBV5-6 to TRBJ2-3; D remains ambiguous. There are 13 residues in the CDR3. V was trimmed by 5 bases and J by 1 base, leaving 8 bases between them. CDR1 and CDR2 from the germline V gene are SGHDT and YYEEEE. CDR3 nucleotides: TGTGCCAGCAGAGAGTACGGCACAGATACGCAGTATTTT. Its translation: CASREYGTDTQYF.